This T cell receptor beta chain was observed in a study of cytomegalovirus exposure and HLA in healthy donors. With V trimmed by 2 bases and J by 12 bases, 11 bases remained unmatched. The CDR3 covers 15 residues. Germline loops: CDR1 MNHEY, CDR2 SVGAGI. Worth noting for this clone: Antigen: not known.

Findings and caveats of the study: V- and J-gene trimming of TCR beta was linked (in a later analysis) to a missense DCLRE1C variant.

This PCR relied on a set of 60 Vbeta primers and 13 Jbeta primers. In the original workflow: Per a later analysis, the number of unique TCR beta chains was some 75 million, of which 10 million to 11 million were shared. This table comes from immunoSEQ multiplex PCR, and its TCRdb copy is limited to in-frame clones, with some not included. V and J calls and clone size are as listed in that table; D and trimming were resolved from the DNA. The table lists roughly 120,000 clones, roughly 77% of them singletons, with less than 5.5% in the top ten. Material: PBMCs. The chain uses TRBV6-5 and TRBJ2-1; 9 bases match TRBD1. This receptor was taken from a man between 50 and 59 years old in good health and CMV-seropositive. The CDR3 loop is CASSYGQGWISPQFF. The CDR3 nucleotides are TGTGCCAGCAGTTACGGACAGGGGTGGATTTCGCCGCAGTTCTTC.